Shown below are 20 T cell receptor beta chains from a single sample sequenced in a study of early T cells in non-severe SARS-CoV-2 infection. TCRdb reprocessed the 5' RACE reads via MiXCR and lists one record per CDR3 protein. Here the sample spans tens of thousands of distinct CDR3 sequences, 10% to 14% being singletons. Sequenced sample: whole blood. These receptors were collected from an adult who was a healthcare worker with PCR-confirmed SARS-CoV-2 infection or an uninfected control (not recorded which).

The rearrangement links TRBV10-2 to TRBJ1-6; D is perhaps TRBD1 (6 bases). Trimming removed 1 base at V and 8 bases at J, with 6 bases between. The germline CDR1 and CDR2 sequences are WSHSY and SAAADI. This CDR3 has 13 amino acids. The CDR3: CASSEYRDSPLHF. The DNA of the CDR3 is TGCGCCAGCAGTGAGTACAGGGATTCACCCCTCCACTTT.

This clonotype has at least ten counts. The rearrangement joins TRBV4-3 to TRBJ1-3; a weak D match, TRBD1 (5 bases). V was shortened by 0 bases and J by 4 bases, with 25 bases between the two germline ends. Germline V lookup: CDR1 LGHNA, CDR2 YSLEER. CDR3 length equals 20 residues. The CDR3 loop is CASSQDLGRSTLAGGNTIYF. In nucleotides, the CDR3 is TGCGCCAGCAGCCAAGATCTGGGACGGTCTACCCTCGCGGGGGGAAACACCATATATTTT.

This clonotype has a count of ten or more. This CDR3 reads CASSLGVGDSPLHF. CDR3 sequence (DNA): TGTGCCAGCAGCTTAGGGGTAGGGGATTCACCCCTCCACTTT. The chain combines TRBV7-9 with TRBJ1-6, with D perhaps TRBD1 (5 bases). V lost 1 base to trimming and J lost 8 bases, with 9 bases between them. CDR3 length: 14 amino acids. From germline, CDR1 is SEHNR and CDR2 FQNEAQ (reference sequence). Drawing the rest from reference TRBV7-9 and TRBJ1-6, the complete variable domain is DTGVSQNPRHKITKRGQNVTFRCDPISEHNRLYWYRQTLGQGPEFLTYFQNEAQLEKSRLLSDRFSAERPKGSFSTLEIQRTEQGDSAMYLCASSLGVGDSPLHFGNGTRLTVT.

The chain links TRBV6-2 or TRBV6-3 to TRBJ2-2; unclear D gene. The CDR3 has 13 residues. Between the trimmed V and J ends, which lost 2 bases and 7 bases, there was a span of 8 bases. Germline CDR1 and CDR2: MNHEY and SVGEGT. The CDR3 loop reads CASSYHVVGELFF. The CDR3 nucleotides read TGTGCCAGCAGTTACCACGTCGTCGGGGAGCTGTTTTTT.

This clonotype was recorded a few times. This chain links TRBV18 with TRBJ2-7; 8 bases map to TRBD1. This CDR3 has 16 amino acids. Germline assignment: CDR1 KGHSH and CDR2 LQKENI. After removal of 3 bases from V and 0 bases from J, the junction contained 7 bases not matched to a gene. CDR3 nucleotides: TGTGCCAGCTCACCCATACAGGGGGGAACCTCCTACGAGCAGTACTTC. This sequence encodes CASSPIQGGTSYEQYF.

J is TRBJ2-1 and V is TRBV20-1, with a tentative D call TRBD2 (5 bases). CDR3 length: 12 residues. Looked up from germline, CDR1 is DFQATT and CDR2 is SNEGSKA (reference sequence). V lost 2 bases and J 10 bases, leaving 12 bases between the germline ends. The CDR3 loop reads CSARQNSGEQFF. In nucleotides, the CDR3 is TGCAGTGCTAGACAGAATTCGGGAGAGCAGTTCTTC.

This clonotype was recorded at least ten times. The CDR3 DNA follows: TGCGCCAGCAGTGAACGGCAGGGAGCAACCTACAATGAGCAGTTCTTC. This gives the protein CASSERQGATYNEQFF. The V and J genes are TRBV10-1 and TRBJ2-1, with D perhaps TRBD1 or TRBD2 (5 bases each). Per the germline V gene, CDR1 is WNHNN and CDR2 is SYGVQD (reference sequence). The CDR3 is 16 amino acids. V shed 3 bases and J shed 2 bases, with 14 bases lying between them.

This clonotype was seen ten or more times. The chain is built from TRBV9 and TRBJ2-5, with 9 bases aligning to TRBD2. Germline values: CDR1 SGDLS, CDR2 YYNGEE. J gave up 4 bases and V 4 bases, and 5 bases lay outside the gene matches. The CDR3 is 14 amino acids. This chain's CDR3 is CASSPGTSRETQYF. CDR3 bases: TGTGCCAGCAGCCCCGGGACTAGCAGAGAGACCCAGTACTTC.

In its sample, this clonotype was seen a few times. This chain joins TRBV5-1 and TRBJ1-1; D unresolved. V lost 4 bases and J 1 base, leaving 14 bases between the germline ends. The CDR3 consists of 15 residues. The germline CDR1 and CDR2 sequences are SGHRS and YFSETQ. In nucleotides, the CDR3 is TGCGCCAGCAGCGAAAACGTCAAGAAGAACACTGAAGCTTTCTTT. This sequence encodes CASSENVKKNTEAFF.

This clonotype was detected only a few times. The V call is TRBV5-8, the J call TRBJ1-5, with D possibly TRBD1 on 6 matching bases. Germline V lookup: CDR1 SGHTS, CDR2 YDEGEE. V shed 0 bases and J shed 0 bases, with 19 bases lying between them. The CDR3 is 19 amino acids. The CDR3 coding sequence is TGTGCCAGCAGCTTGGCTGGGACATGGAGCGTGGTTAGCAATCAGCCCCAGCATTTT. Translated: CASSLAGTWSVVSNQPQHF.

This clonotype appeared many times. The chain is built from TRBV7-9 and TRBJ2-2, with TRBD1 as a possible D gene (6 bases). The CDR3 runs to 16 residues. Trimming pared 4 bases from V and 3 bases from J, leaving 15 bases between. Germline-derived CDR1 and CDR2 are SEHNR and FQNEAQ (reference sequence). CDR3 DNA: TGTGCCAGCAGCTCAACAGGGTTATGGGACACCGGGGAGCTGTTTTTT. Protein: CASSSTGLWDTGELFF.

The V call is TRBV12-3 or TRBV12-4, the J call TRBJ2-7, with D perhaps matching TRBD1 (6 bases). This CDR3 is 14 amino acids long. Trimming cost V 6 bases and J 4 bases, with 16 bases left between them. In DNA, the CDR3 is TGTGCCAGCAGGCCCACAGGGAGAGGGTACGAGCAGTACTTC. Translating gives CASRPTGRGYEQYF.

The chain uses TRBV24-1 and TRBJ1-1; 12 bases are a match to TRBD1. This CDR3 region has 14 residues. Germline V gene sequence: CDR1 KGHDR, CDR2 SFDVKD. V was pared by 11 bases and J by 5 bases, with 8 bases of the junction left unmatched. CDR3 residues: CAKGDRGRRTEAFF. The DNA of the CDR3 is TGTGCCAAGGGGGACAGGGGGCGCCGGACTGAAGCTTTCTTT.

The genes are TRBV12-3 or TRBV12-4 and TRBJ1-1; D perhaps matches TRBD1 (6 bases). V lost 6 bases and J 9 bases, leaving 11 bases between the germline ends. This CDR3 has 11 residues. This chain's CDR3 is CASSRQGKAFF. CDR3 nucleotide sequence: TGTGCCAGCAGCCGCCAGGGGAAAGCTTTCTTT.

This clonotype came up many times. The chain uses TRBV12-3 or TRBV12-4 and TRBJ2-1, with a possible D match to TRBD1 (5 bases). The CDR3 consists of 13 residues. Trimming pared 7 bases from V and 4 bases from J, leaving 11 bases between. The CDR3 is CASKKDRYNEQFF. The CDR3 DNA reads as TGTGCCAGCAAGAAAGACAGATACAATGAGCAGTTCTTC.

This clonotype was detected only a few times. The gene calls are TRBV2 and TRBJ2-2; D remains unclear. In germline, CDR1 is SNHLY, CDR2 FYNNEI. Deletions cut 10 bases from V and 1 base from J, with 10 bases between. The CDR3 runs 13 residues. CDR3 in amino acids: CATTARNTGELFF. CDR3 DNA: TGTGCCACCACTGCTAGGAACACCGGGGAGCTGTTTTTT. The variable domain in full, with the rest retrieved from reference TRBV2 and TRBJ2-2, is EPEVTQTPSHQVTQMGQEVILRCVPISNHLYFYWYRQILGQKVEFLVSFYNNEISEKSEIFDDQFSVERPDGSNFTLKIRSTKLEDSAMYFCATTARNTGELFFGEGSRLTVL.

This clonotype was recorded many times. The gene calls are TRBV6-5 and TRBJ2-3, with D possibly TRBD2 on 7 matching bases. Germline CDR1 and CDR2: MNHEY and SVGAGI. With 0 bases removed from V and 1 base from J, the gap between germline ends came to 8 bases. The length of the CDR3 is 15 residues. The CDR3 here is CASSYSRGRTDTQYF. CDR3 nucleotide sequence: TGTGCCAGCAGTTACTCGCGGGGGCGCACAGATACGCAGTATTTT.

The CDR3, as DNA: TGTGCCAGCAGTGCCGTTGCGGGGGTTAATTCACCCCTCCACTTT. This encodes CASSAVAGVNSPLHF. The chain carries TRBV6-1 and TRBJ1-6, with a weak D call TRBD1 (5 bases). V was pared by 4 bases and J by 6 bases, with 13 bases between. Germline CDR1 is MNHNS and CDR2 is SASEGT. The CDR3 contains 15 residues.

The chain combines TRBV10-2 with TRBJ1-5, with 8 bases identical to TRBD1. The CDR3 is made up of 14 amino acids. The germline gives CDR1 WSHSY, CDR2 SAAADI. Trimming cost V 2 bases and J 7 bases; bases outside gene matches: 4. The CDR3 coding sequence is TGCGCCAGCAGTGAGACAGGGGGAGAACAGCCCCAGCATTTT. Amino acids: CASSETGGEQPQHF.

Only a few counts were recorded for this clonotype. The chain carries TRBV20-1 and TRBJ2-1; no definite D call. The germline gives CDR1 DFQATT, CDR2 SNEGSKA (reference sequence). The length of the CDR3 is 11 residues. Trimming took off 0 bases at V and 9 bases at J, with 6 bases between the two ends. CDR3 nucleotides: TGCAGTGCTAGAGATTTTGGTGAGCAGTTCTTC. Amino acids: CSARDFGEQFF.